This note documents a single TCR beta chain sequence. This specimen belongs to a study of blood T cell repertoires in COVID-19. The CDR3 sequence is 14 residues long. Germline CDR1 MNHEY, CDR2 SVGAGI. V was clipped by 5 bases and J by 2 bases, with 10 bases between them. Method: immunoSEQ multiplex PCR; TCRdb's copy keeps in-frame clones and lacks some. This sample carries 120,000 to 150,000 clones, 80% of them seen once, and the ten largest clones take roughly 13%. V and J are TRBV6-5 and TRBJ1-3; possible D gene TRBD1, 6 bases. Sequenced sample: peripheral blood. The sequence came from a man aged 55 to 69 with active or convalescent COVID-19. This CDR3 reads CASSLQGPGNTIYF. CDR3 in DNA: TGTGCCAGCAGTCTTCAGGGGCCTGGAAACACCATATATTTT.